This TCR beta chain was observed in a study of identical twins. General observations from the study: The presence of invariant MAIT and iNKT cells could partly confound analyses of zero-insertion sequences. Out-of-frame beta sequences exhibited a weaker degree of excess twin sharing.

CDR3 length equals 13 residues. V shed 2 bases and J shed 5 bases, with 9 bases lying between them. Looked up from germline, CDR1 is DFQATT and CDR2 is SNEGSKA (reference sequence). This clonotype has a count of ten or more. Its target is unknown. Unique molecular identifiers were present on cDNA, and template switching added a universal primer site. MiXCR, run by TCRdb on the 5' RACE reads, gives a single entry per CDR3 protein. Seen here are under 800,000 distinct CDR3 sequences, around 20% observed once, and the top ten hold 4.3%. This sample was also put to use in a study of T cells expressing NK-cell markers. That paper states: It was from sorted CD3+CD56+NKG2C+, CD3+CD56+NKG2C- and CD3+CD56-NKG2C+ T cells that TCR beta repertoires came.

Sequences were obtained from PBMCs. This sequence originates from a young woman in good health. The chain has TRBV20-1 and TRBJ2-2; D is perhaps TRBD2 (6 bases). CDR3 in DNA: TGCAGTGCTAGAAGACTAGTTACCGGGGAGCTGTTTTTT. Translation gives CSARRLVTGELFF.